Listed below are T cell receptor beta chains from one sample, sequenced in a study of cytomegalovirus exposure and HLA in healthy donors. Produced via immunoSEQ multiplex PCR; TCRdb's table is partial and in-frame only. The table shows approximately 160,000 clones, with 84% occurring only once. Input material: PBMCs. All receptors derive from a man aged 25-45 years in good health and CMV-seropositive. CDR3s include the opening cysteine and the closing phenylalanine or tryptophan. A D gene is named only where the DNA matches it firmly. Rows may omit the clone size; those that give it use once, few, many or a size class.

>TRBV28|once|TRBJ1-5|.
CASRTVSNQPQHF
TGTGCCAGCAGAACAGTTAGCAATCAGCCCCAGCATTTT
>TRBV6-5|.|TRBJ1-1|TRBD1
CASSYSGQGGNEAFF
TGTGCCAGCAGTTACAGTGGACAGGGCGGGAATGAAGCTTTCTTT
>TRBV28|once|TRBJ2-7|.
CASSSGQSYEQYF
TGTGCCAGCAGCTCCGGACAGTCCTACGAGCAGTACTTC
>TRBV18|.|TRBJ2-5|.
CASSPTAGEETQYF
TGTGCCAGCTCACCAACGGCCGGGGAAGAGACCCAGTACTTC
>TRBV7-3|.|TRBJ2-1|.
CASSPQGRRYNEQFF
TGTGCCAGCAGCCCACAGGGTAGACGGTACAATGAGCAGTTCTTC
>TRBV6-5|once|TRBJ1-1|TRBD1
CASSAGGEGTEAFF
TGTGCCAGCAGCGCAGGGGGCGAAGGGACTGAAGCTTTCTTT
>TRBV1|.|TRBJ2-7|.
CTSSQDRRGLRYEQYF
TGCACCAGCAGCCAAGACCGGAGGGGACTCCGCTACGAGCAGTACTTC
>TRBV30|few|TRBJ1-4|TRBD1
CAWSGTGSEKLFF
TGTGCCTGGAGCGGGACAGGGAGCGAAAAACTGTTTTTT
>TRBV28|.|TRBJ2-5|.
CASSPIYRSPARETQYF
TGTGCCAGCAGTCCAATCTACCGGAGCCCCGCGCGGGAGACCCAGTACTTC
>TRBV6-1|.|TRBJ2-3|.
CATREVADTQYF
TGTGCCACCCGAGAGGTTGCAGATACGCAGTATTTT
>TRBV27|few|TRBJ2-7|.
CASSSQGKRPYEQYF
TGTGCCAGCAGTTCTCAGGGGAAAAGACCCTACGAGCAGTACTTC
>TRBV2|.|TRBJ2-1|TRBD2
CASSWAGGPYNEQFF
TGTGCCAGCAGCTGGGCGGGAGGCCCTTACAATGAGCAGTTCTTC
>TRBV27|.|TRBJ2-7|TRBD2
CASRLSGLADTYEQYF
TGTGCCAGCAGATTGAGTGGGCTAGCGGACACCTACGAGCAGTACTTC
>TRBV5-4|.|TRBJ1-4|TRBD1
CASSLGTGGTNEKLFF
TGTGCCAGCAGCTTGGGTACAGGGGGGACTAATGAAAAACTGTTTTTT
>TRBV4-1|.|TRBJ1-2|.
CASSQVQRRGAYGYTF
TGCGCCAGCAGCCAAGTCCAGAGGCGAGGAGCCTATGGCTACACCTTC
>TRBV6-1|.|TRBJ1-2|TRBD1
CASSGGTAQENGYTF
TGTGCCAGCAGTGGTGGGACAGCCCAGGAGAATGGCTACACCTTC
>TRBV5-4|once|TRBJ2-1|TRBD2
CASSEATSGYNEQFF
TGTGCCAGCAGCGAAGCGACTAGCGGGTACAATGAGCAGTTCTTC
>TRBV6-1|.|TRBJ2-3|TRBD2
CASSEGLTSGSADTQYF
TGTGCCAGCAGTGAGGGATTGACTAGCGGGAGTGCAGATACGCAGTATTTT
>TRBV4-3|.|TRBJ2-7|.
CASSQDISYEQYF
TGCGCCAGCAGCCAAGACATCTCCTACGAGCAGTACTTC
>TRBV29-1|.|TRBJ2-1|.
CSVGSAWTEAYNEQFF
TGCAGCGTCGGTAGTGCTTGGACAGAAGCCTACAATGAGCAGTTCTTC
>TRBV4-3|.|TRBJ1-2|.
CASSQVEGVGGYTF
TGCGCCAGCAGCCAAGTGGAAGGGGTGGGGGGCTACACCTTC
>TRBV7-2|.|TRBJ2-7|.
CASSPPSETYEQYF
TGTGCCAGCAGTCCCCCCTCGGAGACCTACGAGCAGTACTTC
>TRBV9|.|TRBJ2-7|TRBD2
CASSPRGGIYEQYF
TGTGCCAGCAGCCCCCGGGGGGGGATCTACGAGCAGTACTTC
>TRBV5-1|.|TRBJ1-1|.
CASSPGVGRNTEAFF
TGCGCCAGCAGCCCTGGGGTTGGGAGGAACACTGAAGCTTTCTTT
>TRBV28|once|TRBJ2-1|.
CASGNLRRHEYNEQFF
TGTGCCAGCGGAAATCTCAGGAGGCACGAATACAATGAGCAGTTCTTC
>TRBV7-9|.|TRBJ1-4|TRBD1
CASSLPLYRGKDEKLFF
TGTGCCAGCAGCTTACCGTTATACAGGGGAAAGGATGAAAAACTGTTTTTT
>TRBV10-3|.|TRBJ1-1|.
CAISESTEGLNTEAFF
TGTGCCATCAGTGAGTCGACGGAGGGGCTGAACACTGAAGCTTTCTTT
>TRBV28|.|TRBJ2-1|TRBD2
CATGGSVHNEQFF
TGTGCCACCGGCGGGAGTGTGCACAATGAGCAGTTCTTC
>TRBV18|.|TRBJ2-7|TRBD1
CASSPLDRNSYEQYF
TGTGCCAGCTCACCATTGGACAGGAACTCCTACGAGCAGTACTTC
>TRBV5-6|.|TRBJ2-1|.
CASSLTGDEQFF
TGTGCCAGCAGCTTGACCGGGGATGAGCAGTTCTTC
>TRBV28|.|TRBJ1-5|TRBD1
CASKQGLNQPQHF
TGTGCCAGCAAACAGGGGCTCAATCAGCCCCAGCATTTT
>TRBV28|few|TRBJ1-5|.
CASSTRAGNNQPQHF
TGTGCCAGCAGTACAAGGGCGGGAAACAATCAGCCCCAGCATTTT
>TRBV11-3|few|TRBJ2-2|TRBD2
CASSLNSGATGELFF
TGTGCCAGCAGCTTAAATAGCGGGGCCACCGGGGAGCTGTTTTTT
>TRBV9|.|TRBJ2-7|TRBD2
CASSSRGAGGSEQYF
TGTGCCAGCAGCTCCCGCGGGGCGGGAGGGAGCGAGCAGTACTTC
>TRBV6-6|.|TRBJ2-3|.
CANSDTGVVDTQYF
TGTGCCAACAGTGATACAGGAGTGGTTGATACGCAGTATTTT
>TRBV7-9|once|TRBJ1-1|.
CASTASFRGTEAFF
TGTGCCAGCACCGCCTCATTTCGGGGCACTGAAGCTTTCTTT
>TRBV6-6|.|TRBJ1-5|.
CASREGYRNQPQHF
TGTGCCAGCAGGGAGGGGTATCGCAATCAGCCCCAGCATTTT
>TRBV28|.|TRBJ2-7|.
CASSFSYEQYF
TGTGCCAGCAGTTTTTCGTACGAGCAGTACTTC
>TRBV28|.|TRBJ1-2|TRBD1
CASRMEQGTYGYTF
TGTGCCAGCAGAATGGAACAGGGGACCTATGGCTACACCTTC